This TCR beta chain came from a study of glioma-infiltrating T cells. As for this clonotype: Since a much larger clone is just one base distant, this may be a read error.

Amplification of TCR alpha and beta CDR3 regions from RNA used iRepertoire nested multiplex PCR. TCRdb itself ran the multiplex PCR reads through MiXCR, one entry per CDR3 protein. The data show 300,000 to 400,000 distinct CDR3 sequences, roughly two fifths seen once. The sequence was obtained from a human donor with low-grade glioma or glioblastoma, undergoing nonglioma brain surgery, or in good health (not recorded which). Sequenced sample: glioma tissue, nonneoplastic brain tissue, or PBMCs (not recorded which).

CDR3 bases: TGTGCCAGCAGTTACGCCACCGGGGATCTGTTTTTT. Protein: CASSYATGDLFF. The J gene is TRBJ2-2, the V gene TRBV6-6, with D possibly TRBD2 on 5 matching bases. The CDR3 runs 12 residues. Germline CDR1 reads MNHNY; CDR2 reads SVGAGI (reference sequence).